Described below is a single T cell receptor beta chain sequence and its context. The germline CDR1 and CDR2 sequences are MNHNS and SASEGT. The CDR3 consists of 15 residues. Between the trimmed V and J ends, which lost 7 bases and 4 bases, there was a span of 19 bases. The data are from a study of technical replicates of blood from a few donors. Generated by immunoSEQ multiplex PCR, the TCRdb table keeps only in-frame clones and is missing some. The profile covers about 85,000 clones, with roughly 94% appearing a single time and approximately 0.25% taken by the ten largest. The chain has TRBV6-1 and TRBJ1-2; the D is unclear. Sequenced: T cells isolated from PBMCs. This TCR was sampled from a human donor in good health. The CDR3 sequence: CASIGSSAATYGYTF. The CDR3 DNA follows: TGTGCCAGCATAGGATCGTCGGCGGCTACCTATGGCTACACCTTC.